A single sample is the source of the 30 T cell receptor beta chains below, sequenced in a study of response to subunit inactivated influenza vaccine. TCRdb fed the RT-PCR reads into MiXCR, producing one record per CDR3 protein. The sample lists about 160,000 distinct CDR3 sequences, 9.5% to 12% occurring once. Sequencing was performed on CD8+ T cells sorted from PBMCs, taken around 25 months after vaccination. The origin of the receptors is a man between 50 and 75 years old who received an inactivated influenza vaccine.

Worth noting for this clonotype: It may be a read error: a sequence one base away is much more abundant. J is TRBJ2-7 and V is TRBV5-6, with 11 nucleotides matching TRBD2. The CDR3 has 14 amino acids. The junction had 1 base not matched to a gene; V was cut back by 3 bases and J by 2 bases. Germline V gives CDR1 SGHDT, CDR2 YYEEEE. CDR3 region: CASSWGLAAYEQYF. CDR3 DNA: TGTGCCAGCAGCTGGGGACTAGCGGCCTACGAGCAGTACTTC.

This sequence joins TRBV6-6 and TRBJ2-7; D uncertain. The CDR3 has 12 amino acids. Germline CDR1 reads MNHNY; CDR2 reads SVGAGI (reference sequence). V lost 0 bases to trimming and J lost 7 bases, with 7 bases between them. This CDR3 reads CASSYSRVEQYF. CDR3 sequence (DNA): TGTGCCAGCAGTTACTCGAGAGTTGAGCAGTACTTC.

The chain links TRBV12-3 or TRBV12-4 to TRBJ2-1, with a possible D match to TRBD2 (7 bases). Deletions cut 3 bases from V and 11 bases from J, with 14 bases between. The CDR3 length is 13 residues. The CDR3 sequence is CASSLGAGAKQFF. Here the CDR3 DNA reads TGTGCCAGCAGTTTGGGGGCGGGGGCCAAGCAGTTCTTC.

This clonotype was found a few times. This CDR3 reads CASSTDSTDTQYF. The CDR3 DNA is TGTGCCAGCAGCACCGACAGCACAGATACGCAGTATTTT. This chain joins TRBV7-3 and TRBJ2-3; D is ambiguous. The CDR3 covers 13 residues. The germline V gene encodes CDR1 SGHTA and CDR2 FQGTGA. V gave up 5 bases and J gave up 0 bases, with 6 bases separating them.

This clonotype was recorded a few times. The chain recombines TRBV11-2 with TRBJ2-7; the D gene is possibly TRBD1 (6 bases). V shed 2 bases and J shed 4 bases, with 12 bases lying between them. The CDR3 has 14 residues. Germline V gene lookup returns CDR1 SGHAT and CDR2 FQNNGV. The CDR3 DNA is TGTGCCAGCAGCTTAACCCCGCAGGGGTACGAGCAGTACTTC. Translation: CASSLTPQGYEQYF.

CDR3 DNA: TGCGCCAGCAGCCAAGAGCGGGGGGGAATTTACAATGAGCAGTTCTTC. Translated: CASSQERGGIYNEQFF. The chain couples TRBV4-3 to TRBJ2-1, with 9 bases matching TRBD2. The CDR3 is 16 residues long. Germline CDR1 reads LGHNA; CDR2 reads YSLEER. The V segment lost 0 bases and the J segment 4 bases; nucleotides outside the gene matches: 4.

This clonotype was observed many times. The V call is TRBV14, the J call TRBJ2-3; 8 bases align to TRBD2. The CDR3 consists of 17 residues. V lost 1 base to trimming and J lost 3 bases; unmatched junction nucleotides: 9. The germline V gene has CDR1 SGHDN and CDR2 FVKESK. The CDR3 loop is CASSQVPSGPDTDTQYF. The CDR3 region has the DNA TGTGCCAGCAGCCAAGTTCCTAGCGGGCCGGATACAGATACGCAGTATTTT. The full variable domain, completed using reference TRBV14 and TRBJ2-3, is EAGVTQFPSHSVIEKGQTVTLRCDPISGHDNLYWYRRVMGKEIKFLLHFVKESKQDESGMPNNRFLAERTGGTYSTLKVQPAELEDSGVYFCASSQVPSGPDTDTQYFGPGTRLTVL.

The chain carries TRBV4-3 and TRBJ2-3; no reliable D call. This CDR3 region has 16 residues. Trimming shortened V by 4 bases and J by 2 bases, and 16 bases separated the two germline ends. Germline CDR1 and CDR2: LGHNA and YSLEER. The CDR3 DNA is TGCGCCAGCAGCCGCTACGAAGGCAGCTTCACAGATACGCAGTATTTT. As protein: CASSRYEGSFTDTQYF.

The chain combines TRBV11-1 with TRBJ2-7; D possibly uses TRBD1 or TRBD2 (5 bases each). The CDR3 runs 13 residues. Germline loops: CDR1 SGHAT, CDR2 FQDESV (reference sequence). Trimming shortened V by 11 bases and J by 4 bases, and 18 bases separated the two germline ends. The CDR3 DNA sequence: TGTGCCGATCCACGGGGCCCGGGATACGAGCAGTACTTC. Amino acid sequence: CADPRGPGYEQYF.

This clonotype was picked up a small number of times. The V gene is TRBV6-2 or TRBV6-3, the J gene TRBJ2-3, with 7 bases fitting TRBD2. The CDR3 extends over 13 amino acids. CDR1 MNHEY and CDR2 SVGEGT come from the germline V gene. V was clipped by 4 bases and J by 2 bases; unmatched bases: 0. CDR3 coding DNA: TGTGCCAGCAGTTGGGACTACACAGATACGCAGTATTTT. As protein: CASSWDYTDTQYF.

This clonotype was seen repeatedly, ten times or more. V is TRBV4-3 and J is TRBJ2-7; a weak D match, TRBD1 (6 bases). The V gene's germline CDR1 is LGHNA and CDR2 YSLEER. V lost 2 bases to trimming and J lost 3 bases, with 11 bases between them. The length of the CDR3 is 14 residues. CDR3 nucleotide sequence: TGCGCCAGCAGCCAATGGCAGGGGTACTACGAGCAGTACTTC. This gives the protein CASSQWQGYYEQYF.

The chain uses TRBV25-1 and TRBJ2-2, with 7 bases identical to TRBD1. J lost 5 bases, V lost 2 bases, and 11 bases had no gene match. The V gene's germline CDR1 is MGHDK and CDR2 SYGVNS. The CDR3 loop spans 17 amino acids. The CDR3 DNA reads as TGTGCCAGCAGTGAACCCACCGACAGGGCCCTTACCGGGGAGCTGTTTTTT. It specifies CASSEPTDRALTGELFF.

This chain uses TRBV29-1 with TRBJ2-7, with D maybe TRBD1 (5 bases). CDR3 length: 13 amino acids. V was trimmed by 6 bases and J by 0 bases, leaving 12 bases between them. CDR1 is SQVTM and CDR2 is ANQGSEA in the germline V gene. The CDR3 is CSVTTATSYEQYF. CDR3 in DNA: TGCAGCGTGACGACAGCTACCTCCTACGAGCAGTACTTC.

A word on this clonotype: At one end the junction does not follow the germline gene, possibly because of a read error. The V gene is TRBV11-2, the J gene TRBJ2-3; TRBD2 is a possible D gene (6 bases). From germline, CDR1 is SGHAT and CDR2 FQNNGV. CDR3 length: 13 amino acids. The CDR3 loop reads CASSVLGDSGPIF. The CDR3 DNA reads as TGTGCCAGCAGCGTACTAGGGGACTCGGGCCCCATTTTT. The complete variable domain, with remaining parts taken from reference TRBV11-2 and TRBJ2-3, reads EAGVAQSPRYKIIEKRQSVAFWCNPISGHATLYWYQQILGQGPKLLIQFQNNGVVDDSQLPKDRFSAERLKGVDSTLKIQPAKLEDSAVYLCASSVLGDSGPIFGPGTRLTVL.

The chain's CDR3 is CASRGQLSYEQYF. The CDR3 DNA reads as TGTGCCAGCAGGGGACAGCTCTCCTACGAGCAGTACTTC. V is TRBV28 and J is TRBJ2-7; 7 bases are a match to TRBD1. Trimming took 6 bases from V and 0 from J; bases not matched to a gene: 2. The germline gives CDR1 MDHEN, CDR2 SYDVKM. The CDR3 contains 13 residues. The variable domain in full, with the rest retrieved from reference TRBV28 and TRBJ2-7, is DVKVTQSSRYLVKRTGEKVFLECVQDMDHENMFWYRQDPGLGLRLIYFSYDVKMKEKGDIPEGYSVSREKKERFSLILESASTNQTSMYLCASRGQLSYEQYFGPGTRLTVT.

This clonotype has only a few counts. The V call is TRBV29-1, the J call TRBJ2-3, with D perhaps given as TRBD1 or TRBD2 (5 bases each). The CDR3 sequence is 15 residues long. The V gene lost 3 bases and the J gene lost 2 bases, with 15 bases spanning the gap. CDR1 is SQVTM and CDR2 is ANQGSEA in the germline V gene. CDR3 amino acids: CSVDWDHTYTDTQYF. In DNA, the CDR3 is TGCAGCGTTGACTGGGACCACACCTACACAGATACGCAGTATTTT.

This clonotype was detected only a few times. This sequence joins TRBV5-6 and TRBJ2-7, with a weak D call TRBD2 (5 bases). Germline assignment: CDR1 SGHDT and CDR2 YYEEEE. Trimming cost V 4 bases and J 2 bases, with 13 bases left between them. There are 14 residues in the CDR3. As DNA, the CDR3 is TGTGCCAGCAGCGGGAGCCCTACCACCTACGAGCAGTACTTC. It codes for CASSGSPTTYEQYF.

This clonotype was found a few times. The chain joins TRBV11-2 to TRBJ2-5; 13 positions agree with TRBD2. Germline V gene lookup returns CDR1 SGHAT and CDR2 FQNNGV. With 5 bases clipped from V and 5 bases from J, the junction kept 11 bases outside the gene matches. This CDR3 has 17 residues. CDR3 nucleotides: TGTGCCAGCAGCCAAGATCCGGGACTAGCGGGGTTGGAGACCCAGTACTTC. It encodes CASSQDPGLAGLETQYF. The full variable domain, with the rest looked up from reference TRBV11-2 and TRBJ2-5, is EAGVAQSPRYKIIEKRQSVAFWCNPISGHATLYWYQQILGQGPKLLIQFQNNGVVDDSQLPKDRFSAERLKGVDSTLKIQPAKLEDSAVYLCASSQDPGLAGLETQYFGPGTRLLVL.

This clonotype was counted between two and nine times. The chain couples TRBV4-3 to TRBJ1-2, with TRBD1 as a possible D gene (5 bases). V dropped 0 bases and J dropped 9 bases, with 11 bases sitting between them. From germline, CDR1 is LGHNA and CDR2 YSLEER. The CDR3 has 13 amino acids. Here the CDR3 DNA reads TGCGCCAGCAGCCAAGATATTGGGGGACGCTACACCTTC. Its protein is CASSQDIGGRYTF.

The chain combines TRBV7-9 with TRBJ2-5; D is possibly TRBD1 (6 bases). In germline, CDR1 is SEHNR, CDR2 FQNEAQ (reference sequence). With 1 base removed from V and 5 bases from J, the gap between germline ends came to 11 bases. The CDR3 extends over 14 amino acids. The CDR3 region is CASSLVQGEETQYF. CDR3 sequence (DNA): TGTGCCAGCAGCTTAGTACAGGGAGAGGAGACCCAGTACTTC.

The chain recombines TRBV6-5 with TRBJ2-7, with D tentatively TRBD1 (8 bases). V was trimmed by 0 bases and J by 0 bases, leaving 15 bases between them. This CDR3 spans 17 amino acids. Looked up from germline, CDR1 is MNHEY and CDR2 is SVGAGI. As DNA, the CDR3 is TGTGCCAGCAGTTACTCGGACAGGGAGGGATACTCCTACGAGCAGTACTTC. Protein: CASSYSDREGYSYEQYF.

This clonotype was counted between two and nine times. V is TRBV20-1 and J is TRBJ2-3, with 10 bases aligning to TRBD2. The CDR3 is made up of 17 amino acids. Germline V lookup: CDR1 DFQATT, CDR2 SNEGSKA (reference sequence). After removal of 0 bases from V and 2 bases from J, the junction contained 8 bases not matched to a gene. The DNA for the CDR3 is TGCAGTGCTAGAGATTTTTGGACTAGCGGTGACACAGATACGCAGTATTTT. It specifies CSARDFWTSGDTDTQYF.

The rearrangement joins TRBV27 to TRBJ2-7; D possibly corresponds to TRBD1 (5 bases). The V end was cut by 3 bases, the J end by 3 bases, with 12 bases between. CDR3 length equals 14 residues. The V gene's germline CDR1 is MNHEY and CDR2 SMNVEV (reference sequence). The CDR3 protein is CASSLAAGIYEQYF. The CDR3 coding sequence is TGTGCCAGCAGTTTGGCGGCAGGGATCTACGAGCAGTACTTC.

This clonotype appeared a few times. The chain joins TRBV6-1 to TRBJ1-1, with D possibly TRBD1 on 5 matching bases. Germline V CDR1 and CDR2: MNHNS, SASEGT. Trimming took off 5 bases at V and 0 bases at J, with 10 bases between the two ends. This CDR3 has 14 amino acids. CDR3 amino acids: CASSPTVLNTEAFF. CDR3 nucleotide sequence: TGTGCCAGCAGTCCGACAGTTTTGAACACTGAAGCTTTCTTT.

This chain links TRBV12-3 or TRBV12-4 with TRBJ2-3; D remains ambiguous. V dropped 2 bases and J dropped 6 bases, with 15 bases sitting between them. The CDR3 consists of 15 residues. The CDR3 loop reads CASSLRNSKRDTQYF. CDR3 coding DNA: TGTGCCAGCAGTTTAAGAAACAGTAAGAGGGATACGCAGTATTTT.

The chain uses TRBV2 and TRBJ2-1, with 12 bases fitting TRBD2. V lost 4 bases and J lost 2; bases outside the gene matches: 6. CDR3 size: 17 residues. Germline V gene lookup returns CDR1 SNHLY and CDR2 FYNNEI. CDR3 region: CASSAPSGGAAYNEQFF. In nucleotides, the CDR3 is TGTGCCAGCAGTGCACCTAGCGGGGGGGCCGCCTACAATGAGCAGTTCTTC.

CDR3 sequence: CASSDPARVLSENNQPQHF. Here the CDR3 DNA reads TGTGCCAGCAGTGATCCGGCCAGGGTCCTTTCTGAAAACAATCAGCCCCAGCATTTT. The chain is built from TRBV2 and TRBJ1-5; TRBD1 might be the D (5 bases). With 3 bases removed from V and 3 bases from J, the gap between germline ends came to 24 bases. CDR1 and CDR2 from the germline V gene are SNHLY and FYNNEI. The CDR3 is 19 residues long.

In its sample, this clonotype ranks as medium-sized (0.01 to 0.1%). The rearrangement joins TRBV29-1 to TRBJ2-7; 8 bases fit TRBD2. Germline trimming cut 7 bases from V and 2 bases from J; bases unmatched to any gene: 7. Germline V gives CDR1 SQVTM, CDR2 ANQGSEA. The CDR3 totals 13 residues. The CDR3 DNA is TGCAGCGCCAGACTAGCGACCACCTACGAGCAGTACTTC. This sequence encodes CSARLATTYEQYF.

This clonotype showed up just a few times. The rearrangement uses TRBV7-9 and TRBJ2-3; 7 bases line up with TRBD1. The trim removed 5 bases at V and 4 bases at J, leaving 9 bases unmatched. Germline V gene sequence: CDR1 SEHNR, CDR2 FQNEAQ (reference sequence). This CDR3 is built from 15 residues. CDR3 DNA: TGTGCCAGCAGCGGAGACAGGGTGTGGTCAGATACGCAGTATTTT. Protein: CASSGDRVWSDTQYF.

The V gene is TRBV20-1, the J gene TRBJ2-7, with TRBD2 matching over 13 bases. Germline V gene sequence: CDR1 DFQATT, CDR2 SNEGSKA (reference sequence). With 0 bases clipped from V and 3 bases from J, the junction kept 5 bases outside the gene matches. CDR3 size: 16 residues. The CDR3 bases are TGCAGTGCTAGAGAGAATGGACTAGCGGGAGACTACGAGCAGTACTTC. Protein sequence: CSARENGLAGDYEQYF.